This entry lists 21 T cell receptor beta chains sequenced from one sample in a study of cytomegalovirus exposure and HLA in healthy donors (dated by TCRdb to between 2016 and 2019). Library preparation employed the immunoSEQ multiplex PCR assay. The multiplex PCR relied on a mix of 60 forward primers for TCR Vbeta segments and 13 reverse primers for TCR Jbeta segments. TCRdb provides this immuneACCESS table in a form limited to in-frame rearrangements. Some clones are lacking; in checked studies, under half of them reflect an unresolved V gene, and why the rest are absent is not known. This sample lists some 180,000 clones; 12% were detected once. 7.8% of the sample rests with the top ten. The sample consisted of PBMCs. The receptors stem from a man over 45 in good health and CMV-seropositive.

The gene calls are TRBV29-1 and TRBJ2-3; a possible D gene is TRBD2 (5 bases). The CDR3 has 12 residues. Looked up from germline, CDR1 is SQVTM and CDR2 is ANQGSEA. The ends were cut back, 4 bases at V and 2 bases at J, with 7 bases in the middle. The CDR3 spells CSVVRATDTQYF. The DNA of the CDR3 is TGCAGCGTTGTGAGGGCCACAGATACGCAGTATTTT.

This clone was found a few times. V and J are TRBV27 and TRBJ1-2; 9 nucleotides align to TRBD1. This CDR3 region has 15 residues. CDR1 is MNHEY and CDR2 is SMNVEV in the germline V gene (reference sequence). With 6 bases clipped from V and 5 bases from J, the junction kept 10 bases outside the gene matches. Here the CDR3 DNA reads TGTGCCAGCAGGTCACGGGACAGGGTGGAATATGGCTACACCTTC. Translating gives CASRSRDRVEYGYTF.

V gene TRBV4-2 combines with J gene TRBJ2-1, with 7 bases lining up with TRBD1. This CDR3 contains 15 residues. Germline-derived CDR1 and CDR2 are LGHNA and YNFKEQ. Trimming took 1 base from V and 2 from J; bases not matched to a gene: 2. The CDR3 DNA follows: TGTGCCAGCAGCCAAGGACAGGGTGCCTACAATGAGCAGTTCTTC. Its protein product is CASSQGQGAYNEQFF.

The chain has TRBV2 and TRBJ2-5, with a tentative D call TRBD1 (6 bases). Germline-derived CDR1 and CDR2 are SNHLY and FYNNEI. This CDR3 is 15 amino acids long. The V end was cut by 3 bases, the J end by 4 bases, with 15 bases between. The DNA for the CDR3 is TGTGCCAGCAGTGATTCAGGTCAGGGGTCAGAGACCCAGTACTTC. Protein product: CASSDSGQGSETQYF.

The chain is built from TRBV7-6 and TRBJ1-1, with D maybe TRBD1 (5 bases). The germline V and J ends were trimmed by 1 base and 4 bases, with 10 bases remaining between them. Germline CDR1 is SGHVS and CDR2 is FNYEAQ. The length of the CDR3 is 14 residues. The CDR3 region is CASSLGGEGTEAFF. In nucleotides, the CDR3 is TGTGCCAGCAGCTTAGGAGGGGAGGGCACTGAAGCTTTCTTT.

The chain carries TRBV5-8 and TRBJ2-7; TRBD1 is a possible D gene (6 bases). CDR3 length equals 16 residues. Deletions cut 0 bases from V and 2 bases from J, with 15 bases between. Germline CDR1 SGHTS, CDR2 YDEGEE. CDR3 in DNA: TGTGCCAGCAGCTTGGATTGGGGCAGGGGCCCCTACGAGCAGTACGTC. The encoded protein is CASSLDWGRGPYEQYV.

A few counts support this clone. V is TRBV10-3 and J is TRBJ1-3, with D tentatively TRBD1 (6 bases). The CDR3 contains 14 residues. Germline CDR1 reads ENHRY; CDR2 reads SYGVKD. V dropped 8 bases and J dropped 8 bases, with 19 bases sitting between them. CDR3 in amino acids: CAISDLRKGDTIYF. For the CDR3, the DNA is TGTGCCATCTCTGACCTCCGGAAGGGGGACACCATATATTTT.

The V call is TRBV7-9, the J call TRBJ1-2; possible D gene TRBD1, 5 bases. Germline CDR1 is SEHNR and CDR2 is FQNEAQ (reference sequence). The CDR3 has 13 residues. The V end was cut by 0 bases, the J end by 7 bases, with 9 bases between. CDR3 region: CASSLAGGAGYTF. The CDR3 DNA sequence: TGTGCCAGCAGCTTAGCCGGTGGGGCTGGCTACACCTTC.

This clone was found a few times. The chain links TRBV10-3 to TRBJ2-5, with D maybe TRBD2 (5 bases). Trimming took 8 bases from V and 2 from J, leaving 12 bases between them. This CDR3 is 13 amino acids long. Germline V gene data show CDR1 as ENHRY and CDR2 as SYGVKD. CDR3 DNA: TGTGCCATCCGCGGGCAGTATCAAGAGACCCAGTACTTC. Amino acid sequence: CAIRGQYQETQYF.

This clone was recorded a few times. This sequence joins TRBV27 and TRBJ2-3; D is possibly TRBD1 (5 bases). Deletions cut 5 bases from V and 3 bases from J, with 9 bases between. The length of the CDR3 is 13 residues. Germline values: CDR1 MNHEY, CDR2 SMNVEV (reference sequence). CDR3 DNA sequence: TGTGCCAGCAGTCTACGACAGACAGATACGCAGTATTTT. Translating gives CASSLRQTDTQYF.

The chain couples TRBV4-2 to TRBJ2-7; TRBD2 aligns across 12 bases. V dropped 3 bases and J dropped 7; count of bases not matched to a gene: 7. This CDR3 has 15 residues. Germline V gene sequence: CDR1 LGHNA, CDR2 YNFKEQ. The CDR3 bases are TGTGCCAGCAGCCAGCTACTAGCGGGGGGCCAAGAGCAGTACTTC. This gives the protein CASSQLLAGGQEQYF.

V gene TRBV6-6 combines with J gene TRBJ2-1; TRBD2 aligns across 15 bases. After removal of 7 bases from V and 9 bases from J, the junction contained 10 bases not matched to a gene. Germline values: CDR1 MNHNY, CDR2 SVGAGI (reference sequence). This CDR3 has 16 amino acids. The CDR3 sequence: CASTYGGLAGGLEQFF. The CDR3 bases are TGTGCCAGCACCTACGGGGGACTAGCGGGGGGACTTGAGCAGTTCTTC.

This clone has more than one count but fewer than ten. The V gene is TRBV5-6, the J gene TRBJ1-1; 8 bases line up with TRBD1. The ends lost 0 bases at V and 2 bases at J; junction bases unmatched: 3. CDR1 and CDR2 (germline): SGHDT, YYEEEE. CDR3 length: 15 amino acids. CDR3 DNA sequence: TGTGCCAGCAGCTTGGTGTCAGGGGGCAACACTGAAGCTTTCTTT. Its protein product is CASSLVSGGNTEAFF.

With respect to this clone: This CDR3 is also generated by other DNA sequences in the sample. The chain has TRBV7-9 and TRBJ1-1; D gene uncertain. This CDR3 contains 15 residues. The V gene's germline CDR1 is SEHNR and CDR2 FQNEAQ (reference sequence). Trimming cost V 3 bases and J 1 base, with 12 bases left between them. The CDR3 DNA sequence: TGTGCCAGCAGCTTCAACACGCGGGGGAACACTGAAGCTTTCTTT. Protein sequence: CASSFNTRGNTEAFF.

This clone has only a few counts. CDR3 DNA sequence: TGTGCCAGCAGCTCGTCCCCGACTGGCGCAGATACGCAGTATTTT. Protein product: CASSSSPTGADTQYF. The V call is TRBV13, the J call TRBJ2-3; D remains unclear. The CDR3 has 15 residues. Germline V gene sequence: CDR1 PRHDT, CDR2 FYEKMQ (reference sequence). Trimming took 4 bases from V and 4 from J, leaving 15 bases between them.

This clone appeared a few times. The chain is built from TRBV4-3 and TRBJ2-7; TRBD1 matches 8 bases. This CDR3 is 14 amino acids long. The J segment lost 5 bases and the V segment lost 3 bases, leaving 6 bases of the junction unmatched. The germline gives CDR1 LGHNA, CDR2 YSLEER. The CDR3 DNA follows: TGCGCCAGCAGCCAGACGGACAGGGTACACGAGCAGTACTTC. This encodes CASSQTDRVHEQYF.

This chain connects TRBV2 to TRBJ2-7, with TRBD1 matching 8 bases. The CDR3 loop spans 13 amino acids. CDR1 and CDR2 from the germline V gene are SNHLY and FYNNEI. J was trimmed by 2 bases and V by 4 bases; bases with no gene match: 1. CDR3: CASSVDRAYEQYV. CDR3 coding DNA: TGTGCCAGCAGTGTGGACAGGGCCTACGAGCAGTACGTC.

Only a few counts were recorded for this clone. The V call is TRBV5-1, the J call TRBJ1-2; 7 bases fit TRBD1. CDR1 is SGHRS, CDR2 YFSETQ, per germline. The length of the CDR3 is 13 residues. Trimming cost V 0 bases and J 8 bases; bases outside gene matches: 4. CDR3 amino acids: CASSLEQGRGYTF. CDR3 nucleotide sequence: TGCGCCAGCAGCTTGGAACAGGGGAGGGGCTACACCTTC.

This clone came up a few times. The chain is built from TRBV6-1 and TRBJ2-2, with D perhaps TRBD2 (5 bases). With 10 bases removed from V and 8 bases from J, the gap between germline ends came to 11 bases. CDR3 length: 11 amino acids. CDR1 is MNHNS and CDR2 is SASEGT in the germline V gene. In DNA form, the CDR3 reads TGTGCCACGCGTCCGGGGGGGGAGCTGTTTTTT. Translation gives CATRPGGELFF.

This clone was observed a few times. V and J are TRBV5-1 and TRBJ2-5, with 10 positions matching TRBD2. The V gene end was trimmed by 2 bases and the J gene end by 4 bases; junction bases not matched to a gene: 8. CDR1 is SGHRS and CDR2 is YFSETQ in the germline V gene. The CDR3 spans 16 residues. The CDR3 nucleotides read TGCGCCAGCAGCTTCGGAGCGGGGGGGCCGTTAGAGACCCAGTACTTC. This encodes CASSFGAGGPLETQYF.

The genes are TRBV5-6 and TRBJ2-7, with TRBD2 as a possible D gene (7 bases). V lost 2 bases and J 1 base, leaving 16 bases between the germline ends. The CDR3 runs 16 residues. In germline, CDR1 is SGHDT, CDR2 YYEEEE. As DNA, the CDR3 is TGTGCCAGCAGCTTAAGGGGGGGACGGGGATCCTACGAGCAGTACGTC. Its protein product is CASSLRGGRGSYEQYV.